This record looks at one T cell receptor (beta chain) sequence and its context. The time point is: after neoadjuvant nivolumab, at surgical resection. Patients had HPV-negative, locally advanced oral cavity squamous cell carcinoma. These data come from a study of neoadjuvant anti-PD-1 for oral cavity cancer. Looking at the study overall: Around day 43, patients without progression received a fourth nivolumab dose before surgery.

Profiled with immunoSEQ multiplex PCR; TCRdb holds only in-frame clones, not every one. Of some 30,000 clones in the sample, just under 80% were seen once. The source is a person aged 35 to 85 with oral cavity squamous cell carcinoma. Here the sequenced sample was PBMCs, taken after nivolumab (anti-PD-1) treatment.

The CDR3 is CASSISGLPTIEFYGYTF. CDR3 DNA sequence: TGTGCCAGTAGTATTAGTGGGCTCCCAACTATCGAGTTCTATGGCTACACCTTC. The chain is built from TRBV19 and TRBJ1-2, with D hard to call. This CDR3 comprises 18 residues. In germline, CDR1 is LNHDA, CDR2 SQIVND (reference sequence). Trimming left V 3 bases short and J 4 bases short, with 24 bases between.